One sample yielded the 10 T cell receptor beta chains listed below, sequenced in a study of blood T cell repertoires in COVID-19. The data were produced by immunoSEQ multiplex PCR, yet TCRdb's version contains in-frame clones alone and is incomplete. The table includes some 250,000 clones, around 81% detected once. The sample taken for sequencing was peripheral blood. These receptors all stem from a woman aged 80 or older with COVID-19, enrolled during active disease.

Only a few counts were recorded for this clone. This rearrangement joins TRBV7-3 to TRBJ1-5; no definite D call. Trimming cost V 0 bases and J 0 bases, with 12 bases left between them. Germline V gene data show CDR1 as SGHTA and CDR2 as FQGTGA. The CDR3 is made up of 17 amino acids. CDR3 loop: CASSLTSSGYSNQPQHF. In nucleotides, the CDR3 is TGTGCCAGCAGCTTAACGTCGTCAGGTTATAGCAATCAGCCCCAGCATTTT.

The CDR3, as DNA: TGTGCCAGCAGCCCCCCCGGAGTAGGCACGCAGTATTTT. Translated, it gives CASSPPGVGTQYF. V is TRBV27 and J is TRBJ2-3; D is uncertain. V was shortened by 6 bases and J by 9 bases, with 16 bases between the two germline ends. CDR1 is MNHEY, CDR2 SMNVEV, per germline (reference sequence). This CDR3 region has 13 residues.

The chain combines TRBV12-3 or TRBV12-4 with TRBJ2-7, with TRBD1 as a possible D gene (5 bases). The CDR3 has 13 amino acids. The germline V and J ends were trimmed by 7 bases and 3 bases, with 13 bases remaining between them. The CDR3 DNA reads as TGTGCCAGCACCCGGACAAGCTACTACGAGCAGTACTTC. Its translation: CASTRTSYYEQYF.

CDR3 loop: CASSIVGGPLDQPQHF. In DNA form, the CDR3 reads TGTGCCAGTAGTATAGTCGGGGGGCCCCTGGATCAGCCCCAGCATTTT. The chain carries TRBV19 and TRBJ1-5, with D perhaps matching TRBD1 (6 bases). Germline-derived CDR1 and CDR2 are LNHDA and SQIVND (reference sequence). Trimming took off 1 base at V and 5 bases at J, with 15 bases between the two ends. This CDR3 spans 16 amino acids.

V gene TRBV1 combines with J gene TRBJ2-1; the DNA was not used to check the table's D call, TRBD2. TRBV1 is termed a pseudogene. The CDR3 covers 18 residues. CDR3 bases: TGCACCAGCAGCCCACATCGTCCCCTAGCGGAGGGGTACAATGAGCAGTTCTTC. Amino acid sequence: CTSSPHRPLAEGYNEQFF.

The chain is built from TRBV29-1 and TRBJ1-2; no clear D. The length of the CDR3 is 12 residues. Germline CDR1 SQVTM, CDR2 ANQGSEA. The V gene lost 4 bases and the J gene lost 5 bases, with 11 bases spanning the gap. The CDR3 region is CSVVPGDYGYTF. The CDR3 nucleotides read TGCAGCGTTGTACCGGGTGATTATGGCTACACCTTC.

The chain recombines TRBV19 with TRBJ2-1, with 10 bases identical to TRBD1. In germline, CDR1 is LNHDA, CDR2 SQIVND (reference sequence). The CDR3 runs 14 residues. J was trimmed by 5 bases and V by 6 bases; bases with no gene match: 4. This CDR3 reads CASRETGGHNEQFF. DNA for the CDR3: TGTGCCAGTAGGGAGACAGGGGGCCACAATGAGCAGTTCTTC. Full variable domain (missing parts from reference TRBV19 and TRBJ2-1): DGGITQSPKYLFRKEGQNVTLSCEQNLNHDAMYWYRQDPGQGLRLIYYSQIVNDFQKGDIAEGYSVSREKKESFPLTVTSAQKNPTAFYLCASRETGGHNEQFFGPGTRLTVL.

This sequence joins TRBV6-5 and TRBJ1-3, with D possibly TRBD1 on 5 matching bases. V was clipped by 7 bases and J by 3 bases, with 10 bases between them. This CDR3 contains 13 residues. From germline, CDR1 is MNHEY and CDR2 SVGAGI. The CDR3 here is CASIGQGGNTIYF. CDR3 DNA: TGTGCCAGCATAGGCCAGGGTGGAAACACCATATATTTT.

V usage is TRBV6-1 and J usage is TRBJ1-3; D is unresolved. The germline V gene has CDR1 MNHNS and CDR2 SASEGT. The V and J ends lost 1 base and 0 bases respectively, with 7 bases between them. This CDR3 has 15 residues. For the CDR3, the DNA is TGTGCCAGCAGTGAAGAACAGTTCTCTGGAAACACCATATATTTT. It codes for CASSEEQFSGNTIYF.

This clone was picked up one time. The chain employs TRBV7-3 and TRBJ2-1, with 11 bases matching TRBD2. This CDR3 contains 15 residues. The V gene's germline CDR1 is SGHTA and CDR2 FQGTGA. V dropped 5 bases and J dropped 2; count of bases not matched to a gene: 2. The CDR3 sequence is CASSLAGGPYNEQFF. CDR3 nucleotide sequence: TGTGCCAGCAGCCTAGCGGGAGGTCCCTACAATGAGCAGTTCTTC.